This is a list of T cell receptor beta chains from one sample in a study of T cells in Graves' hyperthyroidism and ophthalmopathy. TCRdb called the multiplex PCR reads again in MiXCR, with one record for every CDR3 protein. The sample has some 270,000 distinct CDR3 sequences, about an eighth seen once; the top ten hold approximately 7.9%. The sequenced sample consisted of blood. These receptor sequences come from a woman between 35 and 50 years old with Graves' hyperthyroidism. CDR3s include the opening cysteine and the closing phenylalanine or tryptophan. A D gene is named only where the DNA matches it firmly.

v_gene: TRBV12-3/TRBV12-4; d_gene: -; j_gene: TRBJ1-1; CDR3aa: CAGRDGPFTEAFF
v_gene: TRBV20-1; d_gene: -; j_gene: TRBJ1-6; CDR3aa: CSARADGDSPLHF
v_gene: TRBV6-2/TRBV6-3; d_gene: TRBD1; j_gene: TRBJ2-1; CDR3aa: CASSYSTSATGDNEQFF
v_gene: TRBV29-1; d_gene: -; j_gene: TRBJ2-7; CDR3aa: CSVSGAGASYEQYF
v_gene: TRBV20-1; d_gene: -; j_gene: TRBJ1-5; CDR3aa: CSATPSRGGNQPQHF
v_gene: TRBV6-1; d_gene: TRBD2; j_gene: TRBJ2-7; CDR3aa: CASSFGTSGWGEQYF
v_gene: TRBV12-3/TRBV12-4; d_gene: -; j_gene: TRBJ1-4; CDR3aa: CASSQGWDAEKLFF
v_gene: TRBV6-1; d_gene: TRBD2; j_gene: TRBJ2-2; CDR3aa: CASTGTSSTGELFF
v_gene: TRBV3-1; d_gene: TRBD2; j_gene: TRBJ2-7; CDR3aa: CASSQAGGTYEQYF
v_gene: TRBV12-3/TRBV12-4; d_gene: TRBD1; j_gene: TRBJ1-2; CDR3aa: CASSKPGQGISPNYGYTF
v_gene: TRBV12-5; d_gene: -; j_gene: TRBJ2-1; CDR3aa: CASGLTLAQFF
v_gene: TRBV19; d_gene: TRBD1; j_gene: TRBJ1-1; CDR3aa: CASIKQGGTEAFF
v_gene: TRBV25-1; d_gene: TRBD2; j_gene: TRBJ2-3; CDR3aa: CASSERGAGGLSDTQYF
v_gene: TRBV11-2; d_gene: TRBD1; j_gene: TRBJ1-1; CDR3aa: CASSLGGQGDTEAFF